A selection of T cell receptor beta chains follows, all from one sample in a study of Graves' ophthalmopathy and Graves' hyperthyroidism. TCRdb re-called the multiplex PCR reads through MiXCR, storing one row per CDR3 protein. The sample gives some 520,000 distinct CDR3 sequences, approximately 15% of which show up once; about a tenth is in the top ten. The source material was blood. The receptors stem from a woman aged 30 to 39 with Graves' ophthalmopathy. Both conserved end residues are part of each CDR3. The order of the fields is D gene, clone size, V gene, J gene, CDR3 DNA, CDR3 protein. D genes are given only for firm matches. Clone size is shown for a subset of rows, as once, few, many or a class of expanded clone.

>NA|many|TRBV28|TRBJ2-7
TGTGCCAGCACCGAACTCCGGGGTCCCTACGAGCAGTACTTC
CASTELRGPYEQYF
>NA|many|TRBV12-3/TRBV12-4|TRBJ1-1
TGTGCCAGCAGTTTCGGACCCCGGGGTAGGGCTGTGGCTTTCTTT
CASSFGPRGRAVAFF
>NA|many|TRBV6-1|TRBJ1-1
TGTGCCAGCAAGGTGTCAGCGAACACTGAAGCTTTCTTT
CASKVSANTEAFF
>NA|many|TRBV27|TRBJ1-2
TGTGCCAGCAGTTTAGGGCAGGAATACAGCTACACCTTC
CASSLGQEYSYTF
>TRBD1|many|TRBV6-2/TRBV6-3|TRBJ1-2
TGTGCCAGCAGTTACACCCTGGGACAGGGAGACTCTAACTATGGCTACACCTTC
CASSYTLGQGDSNYGYTF
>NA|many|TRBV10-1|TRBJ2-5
TGCGCCAGCAGTGTGAAAGATCGGCAGGGCCAGTACTTC
CASSVKDRQGQYF
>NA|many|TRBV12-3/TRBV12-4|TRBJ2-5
TGTGCCAGCAGTTTAGGTGCCAGGGCCGAGACCCAGTACTTC
CASSLGARAETQYF
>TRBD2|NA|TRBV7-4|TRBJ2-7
TGTGCCAGCAGCGAAGCCCTATGGGGGGGCGAGCAGTACTTC
CASSEALWGGEQYF
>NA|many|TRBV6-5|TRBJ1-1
TGTGCCGGCAGTTATCTGGGGGAGAACACTGAAGCTTTCTTT
CAGSYLGENTEAFF
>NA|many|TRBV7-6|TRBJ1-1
TGTGCCAGCAGCTTAGCGGGTGGGAAGACTGAAGCTTTCTTT
CASSLAGGKTEAFF
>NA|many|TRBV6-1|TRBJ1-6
TGTGCCAGGTCGCCGGGGGGCAATTCACCCCTCCACTTT
CARSPGGNSPLHF
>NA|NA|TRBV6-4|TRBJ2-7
TGTGCCAGCACCTTGGATGGCAGATACTACGAGCAGTACTTC
CASTLDGRYYEQYF
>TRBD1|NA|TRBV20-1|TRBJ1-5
TGCAGTGTGAGCTACAGGGGGAAGAGCGATCAGCCGCAGCATTTT
CSVSYRGKSDQPQHF
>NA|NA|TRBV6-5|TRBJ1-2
TGTGCCAGCAGTTACGGTACAGGGCACTATGGCTACACCTTC
CASSYGTGHYGYTF
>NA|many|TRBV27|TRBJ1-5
TGTGCCAGCAGTTTATCTTCAGGGGAGCAACAGCCCCAGCATTTT
CASSLSSGEQQPQHF
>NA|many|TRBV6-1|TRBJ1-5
TGTGCCAGCAGCTCAGGGTCCGTTCAGCCCCAGCATTTT
CASSSGSVQPQHF